The 25 T cell receptor beta chains below come from one sample, sequenced in a study of blood T cell repertoires in COVID-19. This table comes from immunoSEQ multiplex PCR, and its TCRdb copy is limited to in-frame clones, with some not included. The table includes some 210,000 clones, 75% to 90% detected once. The sample consisted of peripheral blood. All receptors come from a man aged 55 to 70 who had recovered from COVID-19.

This CDR3 is CASSPQSSGNTIYF. The CDR3 DNA reads TGTGCCAGCTCACCACAGAGCTCTGGAAACACCATATATTTT. This sequence joins TRBV18 and TRBJ1-3; the D is unclear. V lost 1 base, J lost 0 bases, and 4 bases lay in between. The CDR3 has 14 residues. The germline CDR1 and CDR2 sequences are KGHSH and LQKENI.

V and J are TRBV4-3 and TRBJ2-2; D remains ambiguous. The CDR3 has 14 residues. Deletions cut 5 bases from V and 7 bases from J, with 14 bases between. Germline lookup yields CDR1 LGHNA and CDR2 YSLEER. CDR3 amino acids: CASSAGSGYGELFF. The CDR3, as DNA: TGCGCCAGCAGCGCCGGGTCCGGGTACGGGGAGCTGTTTTTT.

In this sample, this clone turned up a few times. The chain recombines TRBV3-1 (or the pseudogene TRBV3-2) with TRBJ2-7, with 9 bases matching TRBD1. V gave up 6 bases and J gave up 5 bases; unmatched junction bases: 5. CDR3 length equals 13 residues. Germline V gives CDR1 LGHDT, CDR2 YNNKEL (reference sequence). The chain's CDR3 is CASRRQGDHEQYF. The CDR3 DNA is TGTGCCAGCAGACGACAGGGGGATCACGAGCAGTACTTC.

This chain joins TRBV6-5 and TRBJ2-7; perhaps TRBD1 as D (5 bases). Trimming shortened V by 5 bases and J by 2 bases, and 10 bases separated the two germline ends. This CDR3 spans 13 amino acids. The germline gives CDR1 MNHEY, CDR2 SVGAGI. The CDR3 is CASSLSGTYEQYF. CDR3 nucleotides: TGTGCCAGCAGTCTCTCAGGGACCTACGAGCAGTACTTC.

V is TRBV9 and J is TRBJ2-3; D is perhaps TRBD1 (7 bases). Between the trimmed V and J ends, which lost 1 base and 4 bases, there was a span of 13 bases. CDR3 length equals 15 residues. Germline V lookup: CDR1 SGDLS, CDR2 YYNGEE. The CDR3 sequence is CASSVSRGVADTQYF. The CDR3 DNA reads as TGTGCCAGCAGCGTAAGCAGGGGGGTGGCAGATACGCAGTATTTT.

The chain links TRBV6-2 or TRBV6-3 to TRBJ1-2; TRBD1 might be the D (5 bases). Trimming took 6 bases from V and 7 from J, leaving 15 bases between them. The CDR3 is 13 residues long. Germline CDR1 reads MNHEY; CDR2 reads SVGEGT. This CDR3 is CASSASGVGGYTF. As DNA, the CDR3 is TGTGCCAGCAGCGCATCGGGGGTTGGTGGCTACACCTTC.

The chain links TRBV11-2 to TRBJ2-4; 7 nucleotides agree with TRBD1. V lost 4 bases, J lost 4 bases, and 1 base stayed unmatched. The germline V gene encodes CDR1 SGHAT and CDR2 FQNNGV. The length of the CDR3 is 13 residues. The CDR3 here is CASSWDRKNIQYF. The DNA for the CDR3 is TGTGCCAGCAGCTGGGACAGAAAAAACATTCAGTACTTC.

The V call is TRBV5-1, the J call TRBJ1-6, with 8 bases matching TRBD1. Germline trimming cut 4 bases from V and 6 bases from J; bases unmatched to any gene: 6. CDR1 is SGHRS, CDR2 YFSETQ, per germline. The length of the CDR3 is 15 residues. The DNA for the CDR3 is TGCGCCAGCAGCACCGGGACAGGTGCTAATTCACCCCTCCACTTT. Residues: CASSTGTGANSPLHF.

The genes are TRBV3-1 (or the pseudogene TRBV3-2) and TRBJ2-5; TRBD2 aligns across 11 bases. Trimming cost V 5 bases and J 2 bases; bases outside gene matches: 7. Germline assignment: CDR1 LGHDT and CDR2 YNNKEL (reference sequence). The CDR3 consists of 16 residues. The CDR3: CASSFRLAGRQETQYF. The DNA of the CDR3 is TGTGCCAGCAGCTTCCGACTAGCGGGAAGGCAAGAGACCCAGTACTTC.

The chain couples TRBV11-2 to TRBJ1-1; TRBD1 matches 7 bases. Trimming at V came to 6 bases and at J to 0 bases, leaving 1 base not matched to a gene. CDR3 length: 13 residues. Germline V lookup: CDR1 SGHAT, CDR2 FQNNGV. The CDR3 sequence is CASRGQLNTEAFF. The CDR3 DNA reads TGTGCCAGCAGGGGACAGTTGAACACTGAAGCTTTCTTT.

The rearrangement uses TRBV10-3 and TRBJ2-1; D is undetermined. CDR3 length: 17 amino acids. CDR1 ENHRY and CDR2 SYGVKD come from the germline V gene. Trimming left V 2 bases short and J 2 bases short, with 16 bases between. CDR3 loop: CAISEPYSVSAYNEQFF. For the CDR3, the DNA is TGTGCCATCAGTGAGCCCTATTCAGTGAGCGCCTACAATGAGCAGTTCTTC.

This clone came up many times. At the DNA level, this CDR3 is encoded by other sequences in the same sample as well. The chain couples TRBV19 to TRBJ2-1, with 13 bases matching TRBD2. CDR3 length: 15 residues. With V trimmed by 9 bases and J by 3 bases, 5 bases remained unmatched. Germline V CDR1 and CDR2: LNHDA, SQIVND (reference sequence). CDR3 nucleotide sequence: TGTGCCAGCGGGACTAGCGGGACCCTCTACAATGAGCAGTTCTTC. Protein product: CASGTSGTLYNEQFF.

This clone appeared once. V gene TRBV19 combines with J gene TRBJ2-3, with D perhaps matching TRBD2 (6 bases). Germline V CDR1 and CDR2: LNHDA, SQIVND (reference sequence). The germline V and J ends were trimmed by 8 bases and 2 bases, with 14 bases remaining between them. This CDR3 region has 14 residues. The CDR3 protein is CASRAREHTDTQYF. CDR3 nucleotides: TGTGCCAGTCGGGCCCGGGAGCACACAGATACGCAGTATTTT.

The gene calls are TRBV6-5 and TRBJ1-2, with D possibly matching TRBD1 (5 bases). The CDR3 has 13 residues. CDR1 and CDR2 from the germline V gene are MNHEY and SVGAGI. With 2 bases removed from V and 8 bases from J, the gap between germline ends came to 12 bases. The CDR3 DNA is TGTGCCAGCAGTTACCCCGGGGGGGGAGGCTACACCTTC. The encoded protein is CASSYPGGGGYTF.

The chain recombines TRBV7-9 with TRBJ1-2; D might be TRBD1 (6 bases). From germline, CDR1 is SEHNR and CDR2 FQNEAQ (reference sequence). The CDR3 length is 14 residues. V lost 1 base and J lost 8, with 14 bases in between. DNA of the CDR3: TGTGCCAGCAGCTTAGGCGAGGGGGTGCGGGGCTACACCTTC. Protein: CASSLGEGVRGYTF.

This clone came up once. The rearrangement uses TRBV6-1 and TRBJ2-1; possibly TRBD2 for D (6 bases). The V gene lost 4 bases and the J gene lost 7 bases, with 14 bases spanning the gap. The CDR3 is 14 amino acids. Germline assignment: CDR1 MNHNS and CDR2 SASEGT. In DNA form, the CDR3 reads TGTGCCAGCAGTGGACTAGAAGGTTGGAATGAGCAGTTCTTC. This gives the protein CASSGLEGWNEQFF.

This chain connects TRBV6-5 to TRBJ1-6, with 7 bases that match TRBD1. The length of the CDR3 is 15 residues. V was clipped by 4 bases and J by 5 bases; unmatched bases: 5. Germline CDR1 reads MNHEY; CDR2 reads SVGAGI. CDR3 loop: CASSLGGRNNSPLHF. CDR3 nucleotides: TGTGCCAGCAGTTTAGGGGGCAGGAATAATTCACCCCTCCACTTT.

This chain joins TRBV19 and TRBJ1-2; D not certain. The germline V and J ends were trimmed by 3 bases and 6 bases, with 11 bases remaining between them. Germline V CDR1 and CDR2: LNHDA, SQIVND (reference sequence). This CDR3 contains 13 residues. Here the CDR3 reads CASSIRRRDGYTF. As DNA, the CDR3 is TGTGCCAGTAGTATCCGGCGGCGCGATGGCTACACCTTC.

The J gene is TRBJ2-7, the V gene TRBV7-2; 11 nucleotides align to TRBD1. The trim removed 2 bases at V and 5 bases at J, leaving 8 bases unmatched. Germline lookup yields CDR1 SGHTA and CDR2 FQGNSA. This CDR3 comprises 16 residues. Written as DNA, the CDR3 is TGTGCCAGCAGCTTATCCCCCCCGGACAGGGGGCACGAGCAGTACTTC. It specifies CASSLSPPDRGHEQYF. Filled out from reference TRBV7-2 and TRBJ2-7, the complete variable domain reads GAGVSQSPSNKVTEKGKDVELRCDPISGHTALYWYRQSLGQGLEFLIYFQGNSAPDKSGLPSDRFSAERTGGSVSTLTIQRTQQEDSAVYLCASSLSPPDRGHEQYFGPGTRLTVT.

This chain uses TRBV19 with TRBJ1-4; D remains unclear. V lost 4 bases and J 7 bases, leaving 13 bases between the germline ends. The CDR3 has 14 residues. The germline V gene has CDR1 LNHDA and CDR2 SQIVND (reference sequence). CDR3 bases: TGTGCCAGTAGTAGGCTCCCCCGGAGTGAAAAACTGTTTTTT. Translated: CASSRLPRSEKLFF.

The rearrangement links TRBV9 to TRBJ1-2; TRBD1 is a possible D gene (5 bases). The V and J ends lost 5 bases and 7 bases respectively, with 24 bases between them. Germline lookup yields CDR1 SGDLS and CDR2 YYNGEE. This CDR3 has 16 residues. CDR3 in amino acids: CASRAGTGGTHFGYTF. The CDR3 DNA sequence: TGTGCCAGCAGGGCCGGCACCGGGGGGACCCATTTTGGCTACACCTTC. Full variable domain (remainder filled in from reference TRBV9 and TRBJ1-2): DSGVTQTPKHLITATGQRVTLRCSPRSGDLSVYWYQQSLDQGLQFLIQYYNGEERAKGNILERFSAQQFPDLHSELNLSSLELGDSALYFCASRAGTGGTHFGYTFGSGTRLTVV.

The rearrangement links TRBV11-2 to TRBJ1-2; TRBD1 matches 7 bases. CDR3 length: 13 residues. Trimming took 5 bases from V and 8 from J; bases not matched to a gene: 8. CDR1 is SGHAT and CDR2 is FQNNGV in the germline V gene. In DNA, the CDR3 is TGTGCCAGCAGCCAGGGACAGTTGGGAGGCTACACCTTC. Translation gives CASSQGQLGGYTF.

The chain recombines TRBV6-5 with TRBJ1-2; TRBD1 is a possible D gene (5 bases). With 4 bases removed from V and 6 bases from J, the gap between germline ends came to 15 bases. The CDR3 has 14 amino acids. The germline V gene has CDR1 MNHEY and CDR2 SVGAGI. CDR3 amino acids: CASSLGRRGDGYTF. CDR3 coding DNA: TGTGCCAGCAGTTTGGGACGGAGGGGCGATGGCTACACCTTC.

This clone came up once. This chain connects TRBV9 to TRBJ2-1, with 7 nucleotides matching TRBD1. The germline V gene has CDR1 SGDLS and CDR2 YYNGEE. This CDR3 has 14 residues. V lost 2 bases to trimming and J lost 7 bases; unmatched junction nucleotides: 6. The CDR3 DNA is TGTGCCAGCAGCGTGACCGGGACAGCTAATGAGCAGTTCTTC. This translates into CASSVTGTANEQFF.

This chain links TRBV6-6 with TRBJ2-2; 10 nucleotides agree with TRBD1. Germline CDR1 and CDR2: MNHNY and SVGAGI (reference sequence). Unmatched junction bases numbered 9, after V lost 6 bases and J lost 5 bases. The CDR3 is 16 amino acids. This chain's CDR3 is CASSPPGQGRTGELFF. The CDR3 nucleotides read TGTGCCAGCAGCCCTCCGGGACAGGGGCGGACCGGGGAGCTGTTTTTT.